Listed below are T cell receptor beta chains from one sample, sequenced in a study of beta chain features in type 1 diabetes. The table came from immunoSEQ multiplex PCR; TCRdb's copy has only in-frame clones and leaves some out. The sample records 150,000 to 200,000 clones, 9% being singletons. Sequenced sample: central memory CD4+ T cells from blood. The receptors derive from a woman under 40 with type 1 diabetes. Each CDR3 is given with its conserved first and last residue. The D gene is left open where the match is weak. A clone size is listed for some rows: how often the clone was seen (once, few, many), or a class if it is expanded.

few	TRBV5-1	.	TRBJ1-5	CASSVGAIGNQPQHF	TGCGCCAGCAGCGTGGGGGCGATCGGCAATCAGCCCCAGCATTTT
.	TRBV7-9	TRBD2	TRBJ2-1	CASVLTSGARNEQFF	TGTGCCAGCGTACTCACTAGCGGGGCCCGCAATGAGCAGTTCTTC
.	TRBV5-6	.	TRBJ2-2	CASSLQRGTGELFF	TGTGCCAGCAGCTTACAACGGGGCACCGGGGAGCTGTTTTTT
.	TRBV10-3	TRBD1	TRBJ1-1	CAISPGTGKVMNTEAFF	TGTGCCATCAGTCCCGGGACAGGGAAGGTGATGAACACTGAAGCTTTCTTT
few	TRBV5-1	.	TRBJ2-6	CASSRETGGIPGANVLTF	TGCGCCAGCAGCAGAGAGACGGGGGGCATCCCTGGGGCCAACGTCCTGACTTTC
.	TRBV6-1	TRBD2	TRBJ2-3	CASSTSGGTDTQYF	TGTGCCAGCTCTACTAGCGGGGGGACAGATACGCAGTATTTT
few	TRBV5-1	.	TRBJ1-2	CASSLAGADGYTF	TGCGCCAGCAGCTTGGCAGGGGCGGATGGCTACACCTTC
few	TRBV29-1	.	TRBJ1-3	CSVEKQGTGNTIYF	TGCAGCGTTGAAAAGCAGGGGACGGGAAACACCATATATTTT
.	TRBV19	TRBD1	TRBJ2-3	CASSGTGTGDADTQYF	TGTGCCAGTAGTGGTACCGGGACAGGGGATGCAGATACGCAGTATTTT
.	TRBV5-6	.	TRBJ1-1	CASSLVPGLNTEAFF	TGTGCCAGCAGCTTGGTGCCAGGACTAAACACTGAAGCTTTCTTT
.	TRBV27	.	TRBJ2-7	CASEGRPYEQYF	TGTGCCAGCGAGGGCAGACCCTACGAGCAGTACTTC
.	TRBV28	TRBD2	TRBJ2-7	CASRRLSGRVYEQYF	TGTGCCAGTCGCCGGCTTAGCGGGAGGGTTTACGAGCAGTACTTC
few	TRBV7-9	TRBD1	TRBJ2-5	CASRPLQGGSEETQYF	TGTGCCAGCAGACCCTTACAGGGGGGTTCGGAAGAGACCCAGTACTTC
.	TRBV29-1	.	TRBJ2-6	CSVVGASSASGANVLTF	TGCAGCGTTGTGGGGGCATCGTCCGCCTCTGGGGCCAACGTCCTGACTTTC
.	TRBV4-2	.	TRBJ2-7	CASSLDMGTTRQYF	TGTGCCAGCAGCTTGGACATGGGCACTACGAGGCAGTACTTC
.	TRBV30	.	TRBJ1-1	CAWSAVTTNTEAFF	TGTGCCTGGAGTGCAGTGACAACGAACACTGAAGCTTTCTTT